These 2 T cell receptor beta chains came from one sample sequenced in a study of tumor-infiltrating lymphocytes in oesophageal squamous cell carcinoma. In TCRdb, the PCR reads were re-called with MiXCR into one record per CDR3 protein. The profile shows under 20,000 distinct CDR3 sequences, 50% of them singletons. The source material was esophageal tumor tissue. The source of these receptors is a male donor with esophageal squamous cell carcinoma.

The V and J genes are TRBV24-1 and TRBJ2-4, with D perhaps matching TRBD2 (5 bases). The J call is uncertain, as TRBJ2-5 better fits the DNA end. Looked up from germline, CDR1 is KGHDR and CDR2 is SFDVKD. This CDR3 region has 12 residues. The CDR3 loop reads CATGSAGPTQYF. As DNA, the CDR3 is TGTGCCACCGGCAGCGCGGGCCCGACCCAGTACTTC.

This sequence joins TRBV7-2 and TRBJ2-5; 13 bases are shared with TRBD2. Gene TRBJ2-7 matches the end of the DNA better, so the J call may be wrong. From germline, CDR1 is SGHTA and CDR2 FQGNSA. There are 17 residues in the CDR3. The CDR3 protein is CASSQGLAGVLSYEQYF. The CDR3 DNA reads as TGTGCCAGCAGCCAAGGACTAGCGGGAGTCCTGTCCTACGAGCAGTACTTC.